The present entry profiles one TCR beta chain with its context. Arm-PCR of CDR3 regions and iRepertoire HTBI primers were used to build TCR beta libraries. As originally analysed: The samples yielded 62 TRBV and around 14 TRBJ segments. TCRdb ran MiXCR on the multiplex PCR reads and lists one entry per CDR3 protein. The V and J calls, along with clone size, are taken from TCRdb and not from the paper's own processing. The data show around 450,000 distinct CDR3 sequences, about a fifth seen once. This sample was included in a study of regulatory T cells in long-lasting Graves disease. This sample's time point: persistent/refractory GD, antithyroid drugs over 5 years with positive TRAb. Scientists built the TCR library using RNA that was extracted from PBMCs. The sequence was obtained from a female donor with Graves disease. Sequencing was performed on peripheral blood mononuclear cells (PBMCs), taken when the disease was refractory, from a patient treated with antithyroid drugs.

The CDR3 bases are TGTGCTAGTGGTCCCTTCACAGGGGGCACTGAAGCTTTCTTT. It translates to CASGPFTGGTEAFF. This chain connects TRBV12-5 to TRBJ1-1; 8 bases map to TRBD1. This CDR3 is 14 amino acids long. The V gene end was trimmed by 5 bases and the J gene end by 4 bases; junction bases not matched to a gene: 6. The germline V gene has CDR1 LGHNT and CDR2 FRNRAP.